This is a list of T cell receptor beta chains from one sample in a study of post-analysis software for immune sequencing data. A single record per CDR3 protein comes from TCRdb applying MiXCR to the PCR reads. Among approximately 440,000 distinct CDR3 sequences, approximately 45% were seen once, and the ten largest hold about 12%. Input material: blood. The receptor set was obtained from a girl aged 5-17 years with multiple sclerosis. Both conserved end residues are part of each CDR3. A D gene is named only where the DNA matches it firmly. Part of the rows lack a size; the others show once, few, many or a class for expanded clones.

DNA	CDR3	D	size	V	J
TGTGCCAGCAGCCCCGACAGGGGTTGGCAGCCCCAGCATTTT	CASSPDRGWQPQHF	TRBD1	few	TRBV6-6	TRBJ1-5
TGCAGCGTTGAAGAAGGCGGCAGGGAATACGAGCAGTACTTC	CSVEEGGREYEQYF	.	.	TRBV29-1	TRBJ2-7
TGTGCCAGCACCATGACAGGAGCCTTAGCTAGCTATGGCTACACCTTC	CASTMTGALASYGYTF	.	.	TRBV12-3/TRBV12-4	TRBJ1-2
TGTGCCAGCAGTACCCGGGACAGGTCCCTAACTGAGCAGTTCTTC	CASSTRDRSLTEQFF	TRBD1	.	TRBV6-6	TRBJ2-1
TGCAGTGCTAGTTTCACAGGGGCCTACGAGCAGTACTTC	CSASFTGAYEQYF	TRBD1	.	TRBV20-1	TRBJ2-7
TGTGCCAGCAGCTTCCTCCTTTCAGGGGGCAGGGTCTACGAGCAGTACTTC	CASSFLLSGGRVYEQYF	TRBD1	.	TRBV9	TRBJ2-7
TGCAGTGCGTTACAGGGGGCAGATACGCAGTATTTT	CSALQGADTQYF	TRBD1	.	TRBV20-1	TRBJ2-3
TGTGCCAGCAGTCTAAAACGGACTAGCGGGAGTCTAAATGAGCAGTTCTTC	CASSLKRTSGSLNEQFF	TRBD2	once	TRBV27	TRBJ2-1
TGCAGCGTTAAGATAGCGGGAGGGAACGAGCAGTACTTC	CSVKIAGGNEQYF	TRBD2	many	TRBV29-1	TRBJ2-7
TGTGCCAGCAGCTTAGGAGGGTTAGGGGACAATCAGCCCCAGCATTTT	CASSLGGLGDNQPQHF	.	few	TRBV7-6	TRBJ1-5
TGTGCCAGCAGTTACCAGGGGGCGGGGACTGAAGCTTTCTTT	CASSYQGAGTEAFF	TRBD1	few	TRBV6-5	TRBJ1-1
TGTGCCAGCAGCTTCCCGCTAGCGGGGACAGATACGCAGTATTTT	CASSFPLAGTDTQYF	TRBD2	.	TRBV7-2	TRBJ2-3
TGTGCCAGCAGCCAAGATGGGACCGGGACTCCGCTTGGAGTTACGCAGTATTTT	CASSQDGTGTPLGVTQYF	.	.	TRBV4-2	TRBJ2-3